The clone carrying this TCR beta chain was found many times. The antigen is undetermined. The CDR3 sequence is 14 residues long. Per the germline V gene, CDR1 is SQVTM and CDR2 is ANQGSEA. Trimming cost V 4 bases and J 2 bases, with 13 bases left between them. TCR alpha and TCR beta cDNA libraries with sample barcodes and UMIs came from 5'RACE using constant-segment primers. TCRdb re-derived calls from the 5' RACE reads in MiXCR, one entry per CDR3 protein. The sample carries nearly 350,000 distinct CDR3 sequences, roughly 13% recorded once. The entry originates in a study of T-cell memory formation after mild COVID-19. Findings and limits, study-wide: While clones contracting from day 15 to 85 were balanced between CD4 and CD8, later expanders leaned CD4+.

This TCR was sampled from a man aged 18 to 30 who had mild COVID-19 (a few samples of this study predate the infection). Cell type and time point are not known. The source material was PBMCs or a T cell subset sorted from them (not recorded which). The V gene is TRBV29-1, the J gene TRBJ2-3, with D possibly matching TRBD1 (6 bases). The CDR3 spells CSVGVTGYTDTQYF. The CDR3 DNA sequence: TGCAGCGTTGGTGTGACAGGATACACAGATACGCAGTATTTT.